This is a list of T cell receptor beta chains from one sample in a study of blood T cells in healthy people across ages. TCRdb recomputed calls from the 5' RACE reads with MiXCR, one row per CDR3 protein. The sample gives some 750,000 distinct CDR3 sequences, about 20% of which show up once; 20% to 25% is in the top ten. Source material: blood. The origin of the receptors is a man in his 70s in good health. CDR3s include the opening cysteine and the closing phenylalanine or tryptophan. D genes are given only for firm matches.

TRBV29-1,.,CSVVANTDTQCF
TRBV12-3/TRBV12-4,.,CASKPAGGEQFF
TRBV7-9,TRBD2,CASSPRTWEGQETQYF
TRBV29-1,TRBD2,CSASGSTDTQYF
TRBV14,.,CASSQESWTRETQYF
TRBV3-1,TRBD1,CASSRQGLDSETQYF
TRBV5-1,.,CASSLTHLSDTQYF
TRBV19,.,CASSLRSQPQHF
TRBV12-3/TRBV12-4,.,CASSLGSFMNSPLHF
TRBV9,.,CASSVDEGRYEQYF